The clone carrying this TCR beta chain was counted at least ten times. As yet, its antigen is unknown. 5'RACE template switching produced TCR cDNA carrying a universal primer site and UMIs. A single record per CDR3 protein comes from TCRdb applying MiXCR to the 5' RACE reads. The profile covers roughly 65,000 distinct CDR3 sequences, with roughly 6% appearing a single time and about 2% taken by the ten largest. These data come from a study of T cells after yellow fever vaccination. Study-wide background: Preparation of the low-cell-number fractions used SMART-Seq v4 Ultra Low Input.

Whole-study results and caveats: Post-booster repertoires contained most primary-vaccination clones again (roughly 96% CD4, less than 90% CD8). Weaker overall, the secondary response nonetheless peaked faster (day 5 versus 15).

The receptor was derived from a man between 18 and 35 years old who received the YFV17D yellow fever vaccine. The specimen was CD4+ T cells sorted from PBMCs, collected about 2 weeks after the first yellow fever vaccination.

The CDR3 sequence: CASSVGLAGEREQYF. The CDR3 DNA sequence: TGTGCCAGCAGCGTGGGACTAGCGGGGGAAAGAGAGCAGTACTTC. The rearrangement uses TRBV9 and TRBJ2-7; 14 nucleotides agree with TRBD2. CDR1 is SGDLS, CDR2 YYNGEE, per germline. The V segment lost 2 bases and the J segment 7 bases; nucleotides outside the gene matches: 5. This CDR3 comprises 15 residues.